The source of this T cell receptor (beta chain) is a study of somatic mutations in cytotoxic T cells in rheumatoid arthritis. A few counts support this clone. Produced via immunoSEQ multiplex PCR; TCRdb's table is partial and in-frame only. The table includes roughly 30,000 clones, 75% to 85% detected once. Germline CDR1 and CDR2: SNHLY and FYNNEI. The CDR3 is 15 amino acids. V dropped 5 bases and J dropped 1; count of bases not matched to a gene: 7. This receptor was taken from an adult with rheumatoid arthritis. The V and J genes are TRBV2 and TRBJ2-7; 8 bases are shared with TRBD1. Source material: CD8+ T cells sorted from blood. The CDR3 reads CASSIRDRISYEQYF. CDR3 coding DNA: TGTGCCAGCAGTATACGGGACAGGATTTCCTACGAGCAGTACTTC.